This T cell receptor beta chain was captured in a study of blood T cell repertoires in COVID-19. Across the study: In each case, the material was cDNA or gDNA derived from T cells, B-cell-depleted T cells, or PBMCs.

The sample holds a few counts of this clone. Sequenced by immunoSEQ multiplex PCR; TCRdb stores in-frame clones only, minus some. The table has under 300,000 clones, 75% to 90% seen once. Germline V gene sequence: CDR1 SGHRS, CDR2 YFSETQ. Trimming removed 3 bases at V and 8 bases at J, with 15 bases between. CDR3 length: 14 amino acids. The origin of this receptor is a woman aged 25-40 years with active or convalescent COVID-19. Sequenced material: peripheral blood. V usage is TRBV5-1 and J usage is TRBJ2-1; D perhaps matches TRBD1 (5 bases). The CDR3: CASSSLEGVHEQFF. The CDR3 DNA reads TGCGCCAGCAGCTCCCTCGAAGGGGTCCATGAGCAGTTCTTC.